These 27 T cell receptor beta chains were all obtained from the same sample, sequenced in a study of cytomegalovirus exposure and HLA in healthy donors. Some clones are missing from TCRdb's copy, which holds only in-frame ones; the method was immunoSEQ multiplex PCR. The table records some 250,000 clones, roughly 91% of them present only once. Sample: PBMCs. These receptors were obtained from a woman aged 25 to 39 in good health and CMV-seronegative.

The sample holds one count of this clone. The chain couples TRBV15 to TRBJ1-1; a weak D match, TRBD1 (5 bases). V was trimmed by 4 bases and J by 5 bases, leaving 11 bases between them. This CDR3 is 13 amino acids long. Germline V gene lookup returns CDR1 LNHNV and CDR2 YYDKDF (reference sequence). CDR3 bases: TGTGCCACCAGCACAGGGTATGGAACTGAAGCTTTCTTT. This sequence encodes CATSTGYGTEAFF.

The CDR3 is CASSRQGAEAFF. As DNA, the CDR3 is TGTGCCAGCTCCAGGCAGGGGGCTGAAGCTTTCTTT. The gene calls are TRBV18 and TRBJ1-1; 7 nucleotides line up with TRBD1. Trimming at V came to 6 bases and at J to 6 bases, leaving 4 bases not matched to a gene. CDR3 length: 12 amino acids. CDR1 and CDR2 (germline): KGHSH, LQKENI.

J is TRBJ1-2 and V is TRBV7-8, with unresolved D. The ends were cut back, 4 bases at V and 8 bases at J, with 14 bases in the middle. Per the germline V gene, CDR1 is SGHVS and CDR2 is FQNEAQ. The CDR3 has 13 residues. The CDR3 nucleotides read TGTGCCAGCAGCTCCTGGCGACAAAGCGGCTACACCTTC. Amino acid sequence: CASSSWRQSGYTF.

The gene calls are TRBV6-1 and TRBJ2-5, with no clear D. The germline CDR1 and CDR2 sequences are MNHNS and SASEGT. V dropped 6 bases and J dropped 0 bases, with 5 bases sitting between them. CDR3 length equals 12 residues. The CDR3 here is CASSEYQETQYF. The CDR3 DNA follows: TGTGCCAGCAGCGAGTACCAAGAGACCCAGTACTTC.

Here the CDR3 reads CASSGATSSYNEQFF. The CDR3 DNA reads TGTGCCAGCAGTGGAGCGACAAGCTCCTACAATGAGCAGTTCTTC. The gene calls are TRBV25-1 and TRBJ2-1; D call uncertain. The CDR3 is made up of 15 amino acids. The germline V gene encodes CDR1 MGHDK and CDR2 SYGVNS. With 4 bases removed from V and 0 bases from J, the gap between germline ends came to 10 bases.

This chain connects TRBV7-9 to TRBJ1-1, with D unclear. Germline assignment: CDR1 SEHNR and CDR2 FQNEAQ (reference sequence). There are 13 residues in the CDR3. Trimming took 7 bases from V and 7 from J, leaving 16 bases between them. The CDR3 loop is CASTDIVGNEAFF. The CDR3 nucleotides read TGTGCCAGCACTGACATCGTCGGGAATGAAGCTTTCTTT.

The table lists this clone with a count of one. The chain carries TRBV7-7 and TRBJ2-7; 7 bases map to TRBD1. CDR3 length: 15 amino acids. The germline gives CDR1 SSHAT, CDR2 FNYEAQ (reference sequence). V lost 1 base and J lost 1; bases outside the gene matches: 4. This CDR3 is CASSLGVGQSYEQYF. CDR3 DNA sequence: TGTGCCAGCAGCTTAGGGGTGGGACAGTCCTACGAGCAGTACTTC.

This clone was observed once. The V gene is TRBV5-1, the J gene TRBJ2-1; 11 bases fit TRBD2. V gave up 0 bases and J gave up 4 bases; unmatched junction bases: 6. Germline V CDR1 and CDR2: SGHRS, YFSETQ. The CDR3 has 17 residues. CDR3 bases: TGCGCCAGCAGCTTGGACGGGACTAGCGGAGCTTACAATGAGCAGTTCTTC. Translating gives CASSLDGTSGAYNEQFF.

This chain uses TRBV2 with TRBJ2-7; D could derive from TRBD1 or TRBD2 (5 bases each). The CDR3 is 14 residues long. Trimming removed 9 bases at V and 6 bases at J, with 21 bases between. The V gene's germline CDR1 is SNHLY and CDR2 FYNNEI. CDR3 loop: CASGPGQGPGEQYF. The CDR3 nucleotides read TGTGCCAGTGGACCAGGGCAGGGACCGGGCGAGCAGTACTTC.

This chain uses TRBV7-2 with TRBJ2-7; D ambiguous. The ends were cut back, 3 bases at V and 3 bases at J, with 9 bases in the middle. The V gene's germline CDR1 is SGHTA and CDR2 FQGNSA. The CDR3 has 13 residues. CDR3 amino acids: CASSFGRHYEQYF. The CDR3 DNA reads TGTGCCAGCAGCTTCGGACGCCACTACGAGCAGTACTTC.

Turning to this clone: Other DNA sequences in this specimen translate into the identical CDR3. CDR3 in amino acids: CASSQGDEQFF. CDR3 DNA sequence: TGTGCCAGCTCTCAAGGTGATGAGCAGTTCTTC. The genes are TRBV6-1 and TRBJ2-1; D gene unclear. Trimming took off 8 bases at V and 8 bases at J, with 10 bases between the two ends. The CDR3 spans 11 residues. The germline gives CDR1 MNHNS, CDR2 SASEGT.

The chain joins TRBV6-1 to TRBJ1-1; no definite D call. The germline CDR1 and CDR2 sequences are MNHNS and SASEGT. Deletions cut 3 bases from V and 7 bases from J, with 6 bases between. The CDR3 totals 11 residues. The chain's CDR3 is CASSEYLEAFF. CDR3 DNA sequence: TGTGCCAGCAGTGAGTACCTTGAAGCTTTCTTT.

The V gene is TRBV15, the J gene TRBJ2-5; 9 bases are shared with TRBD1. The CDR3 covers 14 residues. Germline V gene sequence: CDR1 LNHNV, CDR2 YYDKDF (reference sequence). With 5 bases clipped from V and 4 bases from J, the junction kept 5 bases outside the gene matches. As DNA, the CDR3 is TGTGCCACCAGCCCGACAGGGGGGAGAGAGACCCAGTACTTC. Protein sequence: CATSPTGGRETQYF.

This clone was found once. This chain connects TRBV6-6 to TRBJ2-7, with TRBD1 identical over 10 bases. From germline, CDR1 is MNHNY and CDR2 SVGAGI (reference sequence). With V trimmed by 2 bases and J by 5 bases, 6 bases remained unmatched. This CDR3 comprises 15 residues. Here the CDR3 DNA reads TGTGCCAGCAGTTACGCGGGACAGGGGTCCCACGAGCAGTACTTC. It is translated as CASSYAGQGSHEQYF.

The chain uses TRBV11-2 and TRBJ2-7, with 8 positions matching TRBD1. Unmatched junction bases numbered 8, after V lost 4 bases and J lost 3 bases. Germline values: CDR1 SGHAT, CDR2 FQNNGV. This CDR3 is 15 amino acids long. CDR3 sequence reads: CASSSLTGVVYEQYF. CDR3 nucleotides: TGTGCCAGCAGCTCCCTGACAGGGGTGGTCTACGAGCAGTACTTC.

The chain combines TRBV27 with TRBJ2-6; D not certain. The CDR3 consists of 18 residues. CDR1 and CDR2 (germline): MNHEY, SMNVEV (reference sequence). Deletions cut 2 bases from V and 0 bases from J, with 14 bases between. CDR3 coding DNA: TGTGCCAGCAGTTTAGATCGGTCTTCACCCTCTGGGGCCAACGTCCTGACTTTC. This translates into CASSLDRSSPSGANVLTF.

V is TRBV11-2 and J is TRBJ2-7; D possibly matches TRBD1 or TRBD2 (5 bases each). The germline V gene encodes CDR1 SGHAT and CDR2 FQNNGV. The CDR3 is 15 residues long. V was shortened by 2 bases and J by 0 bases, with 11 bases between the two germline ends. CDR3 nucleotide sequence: TGTGCCAGCAGCTTATATAAGGGGAGCTCCTACGAGCAGTACTTC. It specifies CASSLYKGSSYEQYF. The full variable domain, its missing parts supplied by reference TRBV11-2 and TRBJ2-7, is EAGVAQSPRYKIIEKRQSVAFWCNPISGHATLYWYQQILGQGPKLLIQFQNNGVVDDSQLPKDRFSAERLKGVDSTLKIQPAKLEDSAVYLCASSLYKGSSYEQYFGPGTRLTVT.

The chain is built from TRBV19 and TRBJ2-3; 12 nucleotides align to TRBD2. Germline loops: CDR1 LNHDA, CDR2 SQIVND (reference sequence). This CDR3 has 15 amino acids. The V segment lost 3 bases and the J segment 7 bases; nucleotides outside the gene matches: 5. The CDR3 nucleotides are TGTGCCAGTAGTATGACTAGCGGGAGCGTATATACGCAGTATTTT. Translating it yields CASSMTSGSVYTQYF.

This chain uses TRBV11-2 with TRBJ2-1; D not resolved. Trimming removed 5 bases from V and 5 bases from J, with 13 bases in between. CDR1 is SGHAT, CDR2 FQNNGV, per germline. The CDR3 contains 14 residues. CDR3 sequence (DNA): TGTGCCAGCAGCCCGGGTGTGCGCCACAATGAGCAGTTCTTC. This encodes CASSPGVRHNEQFF.

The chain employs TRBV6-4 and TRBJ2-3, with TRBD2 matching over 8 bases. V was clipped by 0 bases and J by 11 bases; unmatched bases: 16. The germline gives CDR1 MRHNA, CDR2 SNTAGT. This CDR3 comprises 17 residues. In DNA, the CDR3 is TGTGCCAGCAGTGACTCGAATTCAGCGGGAGACTTTGGGGGGCAGTATTTT. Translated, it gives CASSDSNSAGDFGGQYF.

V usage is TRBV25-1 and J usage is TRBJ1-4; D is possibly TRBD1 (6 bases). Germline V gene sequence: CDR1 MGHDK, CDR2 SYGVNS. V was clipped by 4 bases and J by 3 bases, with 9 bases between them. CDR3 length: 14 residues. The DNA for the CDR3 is TGTGCCAGCAGTGGACAGGTTCCTAATGAAAAACTGTTTTTT. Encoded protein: CASSGQVPNEKLFF.

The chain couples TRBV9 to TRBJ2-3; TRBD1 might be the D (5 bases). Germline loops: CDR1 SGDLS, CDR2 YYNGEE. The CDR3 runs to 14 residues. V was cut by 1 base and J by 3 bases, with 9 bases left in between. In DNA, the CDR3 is TGTGCCAGCAGCGTATCAGGGTTAACAGATACGCAGTATTTT. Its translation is CASSVSGLTDTQYF. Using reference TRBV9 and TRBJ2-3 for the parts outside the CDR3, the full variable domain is DSGVTQTPKHLITATGQRVTLRCSPRSGDLSVYWYQQSLDQGLQFLIQYYNGEERAKGNILERFSAQQFPDLHSELNLSSLELGDSALYFCASSVSGLTDTQYFGPGTRLTVL.

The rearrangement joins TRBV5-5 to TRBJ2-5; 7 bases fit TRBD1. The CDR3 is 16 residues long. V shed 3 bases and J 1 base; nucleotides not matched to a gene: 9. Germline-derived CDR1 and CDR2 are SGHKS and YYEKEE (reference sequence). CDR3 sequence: CASSSTGVRVQETQYF. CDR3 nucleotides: TGTGCCAGCAGCTCCACAGGGGTACGGGTCCAAGAGACCCAGTACTTC. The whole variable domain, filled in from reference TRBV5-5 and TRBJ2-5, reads DAGVTQSPTHLIKTRGQQVTLRCSPISGHKSVSWYQQVLGQGPQFIFQYYEKEERGRGNFPDRFSARQFPNYSSELNVNALLLGDSALYLCASSSTGVRVQETQYFGPGTRLLVL.

DNA for the CDR3: TGTGCCAGCAGCTTGAGACAGGGCACTGAAAAACTGTTTTTT. It translates to CASSLRQGTEKLFF. This chain links TRBV7-9 with TRBJ1-4, with TRBD1 identical over 7 bases. The length of the CDR3 is 14 residues. With 3 bases clipped from V and 7 bases from J, the junction kept 5 bases outside the gene matches. Germline CDR1 and CDR2: SEHNR and FQNEAQ (reference sequence).

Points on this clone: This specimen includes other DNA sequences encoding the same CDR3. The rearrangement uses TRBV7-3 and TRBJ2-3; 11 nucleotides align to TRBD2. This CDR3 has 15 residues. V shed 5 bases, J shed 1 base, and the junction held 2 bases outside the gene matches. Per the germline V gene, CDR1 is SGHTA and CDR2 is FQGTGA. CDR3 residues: CASSLLAGGTDTQYF. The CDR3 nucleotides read TGTGCCAGCAGCCTACTAGCGGGAGGCACAGATACGCAGTATTTT.

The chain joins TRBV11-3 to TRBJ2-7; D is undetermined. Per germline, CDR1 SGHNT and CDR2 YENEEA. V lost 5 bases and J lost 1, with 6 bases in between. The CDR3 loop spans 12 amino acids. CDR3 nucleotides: TGTGCCAGCAGCCTAGTGTCCTACGAGCAGTACTTC. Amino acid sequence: CASSLVSYEQYF.

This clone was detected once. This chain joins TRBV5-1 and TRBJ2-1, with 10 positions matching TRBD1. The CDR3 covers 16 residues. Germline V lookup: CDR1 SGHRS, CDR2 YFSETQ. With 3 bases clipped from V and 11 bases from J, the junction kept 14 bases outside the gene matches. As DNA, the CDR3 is TGCGCCAGCAGCTCTAACCCGGGACAGGGGTCCGGGAAGCAGTTCTTC. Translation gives CASSSNPGQGSGKQFF.